This TCR beta chain was observed in a study of blood T cell repertoires in COVID-19. For the study at large: Sites in the United States, Italy and Spain provided acute and convalescent COVID-19 samples. T cells, B-cell-depleted T cells, or PBMCs supplied cDNA or gDNA.

Original analysis: Scientists estimated how many nucleated cells there were by amplifying reference gene primers. Sequencing used immunoSEQ multiplex PCR; TCRdb keeps in-frame clones, though not all of them. V and J calls and clone size come straight from that table; D and trimming were deduced from the DNA. This repertoire shows about 200,000 clones, 84% found once; its top ten account for around 21%. The CDR3 is 19 amino acids. V trimming: 4 bases; J trimming: 6 bases; junction bases outside the gene matches: 22. Germline CDR1 and CDR2: MGHRA and YSYEKL. Source material: peripheral blood. The origin of this receptor is a human donor in a cohort sampled during active COVID-19. The J gene is TRBJ2-3, the V gene TRBV4-1; TRBD1 matches 7 bases. The CDR3 DNA sequence: TGCGCCAGCAGCCCGCCCGAAGCCTTCGGGACAGTGAATTTGGATACGCAGTATTTT. It is translated as CASSPPEAFGTVNLDTQYF.